This T cell receptor (beta chain) was identified during a study of blood T cell repertoires in COVID-19. Study in general: Samples taken during acute and convalescent COVID-19 were collected in the United States, Italy and Spain. T cells, B-cell-depleted T cells, or PBMCs supplied cDNA or gDNA.

Germline CDR1 LGHDT, CDR2 YNNKEL (reference sequence). CDR3 length: 15 amino acids. Losses at the gene ends were 5 bases for V and 6 bases for J; bases not matched to a gene: 11. Per the original data handling: The authors estimated nucleated cell counts from reference gene primer amplification. The assay was immunoSEQ multiplex PCR, and TCRdb's table has in-frame clones only and misses some. The D gene and trimming were derived from the DNA, and the V and J assignments and clone size from that table. The table has around 210,000 clones, approximately 85% seen once; the top ten hold about 5.1%. V gene TRBV3-1 (or the pseudogene TRBV3-2) combines with J gene TRBJ1-2, with TRBD1 matching 8 bases. This sequence was found in a man in his fifties with COVID-19, enrolled during active disease. The specimen was peripheral blood. CDR3 residues: CASSSGQGLSDGYTF. The CDR3 DNA follows: TGTGCCAGCAGCTCAGGACAGGGTCTATCAGATGGCTACACCTTC.